The 18 T cell receptor beta chains reported below all come from one sample, sequenced in a study of blood T cell repertoires in COVID-19. Data came from immunoSEQ multiplex PCR; TCRdb stores just in-frame clones and leaves some out. In the table there are roughly 320,000 clones, about 90% of which are singletons. Sequenced sample: peripheral blood. Source of these receptors: a woman in her forties or fifties with COVID-19, enrolled during active disease.

The chain is built from TRBV19 and TRBJ2-1; TRBD2 matches 7 bases. V lost 3 bases, J lost 3 bases, and 8 bases stayed unmatched. The germline V gene has CDR1 LNHDA and CDR2 SQIVND (reference sequence). There are 16 residues in the CDR3. CDR3 region: CASSIHREDIYNEQFF. The DNA of the CDR3 is TGTGCCAGTAGTATCCACCGGGAGGACATCTACAATGAGCAGTTCTTC.

In its sample, this clone was seen once. The chain couples TRBV24-1 to TRBJ2-5; tentatively, D is TRBD2 (6 bases). The CDR3 runs 14 residues. The V end lost 7 bases, the J end lost 7 bases, and 18 bases lay between the germline ends. The germline V gene has CDR1 KGHDR and CDR2 SFDVKD. As DNA, the CDR3 is TGTGCCACCAGAGAACCGGGAGCCCGAGGGACCCAGTACTTC. This codes for CATREPGARGTQYF.

As regards this clone: Other DNA sequences from this sample encode an identical CDR3 as well. This rearrangement joins TRBV9 to TRBJ2-1; 9 bases are shared with TRBD2. The CDR3 length is 18 residues. J gave up 0 bases and V 7 bases, and 14 bases lay outside the gene matches. The V gene's germline CDR1 is SGDLS and CDR2 YYNGEE. The CDR3 DNA is TGTGCCAGCGTAGCTAGCGGGAACAACCCTGACTCCTACAATGAGCAGTTCTTC. It codes for CASVASGNNPDSYNEQFF.

The V call is TRBV7-2, the J call TRBJ1-3, with D possibly being TRBD1 (5 bases). This CDR3 is built from 15 residues. V lost 5 bases to trimming and J lost 0 bases, with 11 bases between them. In germline, CDR1 is SGHTA, CDR2 FQGNSA. The DNA of the CDR3 is TGTGCCAGCAGCCAGGTGACAGTCTCTGGAAACACCATATATTTT. Its protein product is CASSQVTVSGNTIYF.

CDR3 sequence: CASSLGGRGNTIYF. DNA of the CDR3: TGTGCCAGCAGCCTGGGAGGGCGGGGAAACACCATATATTTT. This chain uses TRBV13 with TRBJ1-3; no definite D call. Trimming removed 5 bases from V and 4 bases from J, with 12 bases in between. Germline V lookup: CDR1 PRHDT, CDR2 FYEKMQ (reference sequence). This CDR3 has 14 residues.

This clone occurred a few times. The chain combines TRBV20-1 with TRBJ1-5; tentative D call: TRBD1 (5 bases). The germline CDR1 and CDR2 sequences are DFQATT and SNEGSKA (reference sequence). V lost 3 bases and J lost 7, with 10 bases in between. The CDR3 has 12 amino acids. For the CDR3, the DNA is TGCAGTGCTAGTTTTGGGGGGCAGCCCCAGCATTTT. Its translation: CSASFGGQPQHF.

The V and J genes are TRBV27 and TRBJ2-7, with a weak D call TRBD2 (5 bases). CDR3 size: 14 residues. Germline assignment: CDR1 MNHEY and CDR2 SMNVEV (reference sequence). V was pared by 4 bases and J by 1 base, with 11 bases between. The chain's CDR3 is CASSYSPGSYEQYF. In nucleotides, the CDR3 is TGTGCCAGCAGTTACAGTCCGGGGTCCTACGAGCAGTACTTC.

The chain uses TRBV5-5 and TRBJ2-4; TRBD1 matches 8 bases. Germline V CDR1 and CDR2: SGHKS, YYEKEE (reference sequence). With V trimmed by 9 bases and J by 5 bases, 7 bases remained unmatched. This CDR3 spans 13 amino acids. This chain's CDR3 is CATARGQENIQYF. The CDR3 nucleotides read TGTGCCACCGCCAGGGGGCAGGAAAACATTCAGTACTTC.

The chain carries TRBV19 and TRBJ1-1; D is undetermined. Trimming took 2 bases from V and 5 from J, leaving 12 bases between them. In germline, CDR1 is LNHDA, CDR2 SQIVND (reference sequence). The CDR3 length is 14 residues. CDR3 sequence reads: CASSISLVTTEAFF. As DNA, the CDR3 is TGTGCCAGTAGTATATCACTCGTGACTACTGAAGCTTTCTTT. The variable domain in full, with the rest retrieved from reference TRBV19 and TRBJ1-1, is DGGITQSPKYLFRKEGQNVTLSCEQNLNHDAMYWYRQDPGQGLRLIYYSQIVNDFQKGDIAEGYSVSREKKESFPLTVTSAQKNPTAFYLCASSISLVTTEAFFGQGTRLTVV.

This rearrangement joins TRBV7-8 to TRBJ2-2; 7 bases fit TRBD1. Losses at the gene ends were 5 bases for V and 4 bases for J; bases not matched to a gene: 7. Looked up from germline, CDR1 is SGHVS and CDR2 is FQNEAQ. This CDR3 has 15 amino acids. The CDR3 reads CASSRGGAGTGELFF. For the CDR3, the DNA is TGTGCCAGCAGCCGAGGGGGCGCCGGCACCGGGGAGCTGTTTTTT.

The chain links TRBV3-1 (or the pseudogene TRBV3-2) to TRBJ1-2; D uncertain. The V and J ends lost 0 bases and 4 bases respectively, with 12 bases between them. Per germline, CDR1 LGHDT and CDR2 YNNKEL (reference sequence). The CDR3 consists of 15 residues. CDR3 in amino acids: CASSQERRVIYGYTF. As DNA, the CDR3 is TGTGCCAGCAGCCAAGAACGGAGGGTTATCTATGGCTACACCTTC.

The chain links TRBV6-5 to TRBJ2-2; 8 nucleotides match TRBD2. J was trimmed by 5 bases and V by 7 bases; bases with no gene match: 6. Germline lookup yields CDR1 MNHEY and CDR2 SVGAGI. The CDR3 sequence is 14 residues long. For the CDR3, the DNA is TGTGCCAGCAAGAGGACTAGCTCGACCGGGGAGCTGTTTTTT. Protein product: CASKRTSSTGELFF.

This clone was counted once. The chain combines TRBV28 with TRBJ1-3, with D perhaps TRBD1 (6 bases). Germline V gene sequence: CDR1 MDHEN, CDR2 SYDVKM. The V end lost 8 bases, the J end lost 7 bases, and 21 bases lay between the germline ends. This CDR3 is 15 amino acids long. In DNA form, the CDR3 reads TGTGCCAGCGGGTCGACAGGCCCCCGGTGGAACACCATATATTTT. It yields the protein CASGSTGPRWNTIYF.

This chain joins TRBV18 and TRBJ2-2; D call uncertain. Trimming removed 3 bases at V and 3 bases at J, with 5 bases between. The CDR3 is 13 amino acids. The V gene's germline CDR1 is KGHSH and CDR2 LQKENI. This CDR3 reads CASSPGYTGELFF. The CDR3 bases are TGTGCCAGCTCACCCGGGTACACCGGGGAGCTGTTTTTT.

The gene calls are TRBV18 and TRBJ1-5; D is unresolved. The CDR3 totals 13 residues. The V end lost 2 bases, the J end lost 3 bases, and 5 bases lay between the germline ends. Germline V lookup: CDR1 KGHSH, CDR2 LQKENI. CDR3 in DNA: TGTGCCAGCTCACCAGAGTTCAATCAGCCCCAGCATTTT. It translates to CASSPEFNQPQHF.

This chain joins TRBV7-8 and TRBJ2-3, with a weak D call TRBD2 (7 bases). The CDR3 is 13 amino acids. The germline V and J ends were trimmed by 5 bases and 8 bases, with 14 bases remaining between them. Per germline, CDR1 SGHVS and CDR2 FQNEAQ. The CDR3 sequence is CASSPGGLGTQYF. Written as DNA, the CDR3 is TGTGCCAGCAGCCCCGGGGGGCTGGGTACGCAGTATTTT. The full variable domain, in which reference TRBV7-8 and TRBJ2-3 provide the parts outside the CDR3, is GAGVSQSPRYKVAKRGQDVALRCDPISGHVSLFWYQQALGQGPEFLTYFQNEAQLDKSGLPSDRFFAERPEGSVSTLKIQRTQQEDSAVYLCASSPGGLGTQYFGPGTRLTVL.

The chain couples TRBV5-1 to TRBJ2-2, with 9 bases aligning to TRBD2. The CDR3 covers 16 residues. Unmatched junction bases numbered 7, after V lost 4 bases and J lost 3 bases. Germline-derived CDR1 and CDR2 are SGHRS and YFSETQ. Written as DNA, the CDR3 is TGCGCCAGCAGCCGAATTAGCGGGAGAGACACCGGGGAGCTGTTTTTT. As protein: CASSRISGRDTGELFF.

The chain combines TRBV7-6 with TRBJ2-1, with TRBD2 matching 12 bases. V trimming: 4 bases; J trimming: 1 base; junction bases outside the gene matches: 5. The germline gives CDR1 SGHVS, CDR2 FNYEAQ. The CDR3 is 17 amino acids. As DNA, the CDR3 is TGTGCCAGCAGCTCAGCGACTAGCGGGAGATCCTACAATGAGCAGTTCTTC. It codes for CASSSATSGRSYNEQFF.